These 15 T cell receptor beta chains came from one sample sequenced in a study of cytomegalovirus exposure and HLA in healthy donors. With 60 Vbeta and 13 Jbeta primers, the PCR was carried out. Sequencing used immunoSEQ multiplex PCR; TCRdb keeps in-frame clones, though not all of them. The table lists over 150,000 clones, around 79% of them singletons, with about 1.3% in the top ten. Input material: PBMCs. These receptors all stem from a man between 18 and 35 years old in good health and CMV-seronegative.

The chain is built from TRBV10-2 and TRBJ2-2; 8 bases are a match to TRBD2. The V gene's germline CDR1 is WSHSY and CDR2 SAAADI. The CDR3 is 13 residues long. Unmatched junction bases numbered 3, after V lost 5 bases and J lost 7 bases. In nucleotides, the CDR3 is TGCGCCAGCAGTAGCGGGAGAGTCGGGGAGCTGTTTTTT. Translating it yields CASSSGRVGELFF.

The chain combines TRBV28 with TRBJ2-3; 7 bases align to TRBD2. Per the germline V gene, CDR1 is MDHEN and CDR2 is SYDVKM. V was pared by 7 bases and J by 5 bases, with 9 bases of the junction left unmatched. The CDR3 sequence is 14 residues long. The CDR3 coding sequence is TGTGCCAGCATTCTGGGGAGGGGAAGAGATACGCAGTATTTT. This gives the protein CASILGRGRDTQYF.

This chain joins TRBV6-1 and TRBJ1-3; TRBD1 matches at 8 bases. Germline CDR1 is MNHNS and CDR2 is SASEGT. The CDR3 covers 15 residues. V trimming: 6 bases; J trimming: 0 bases; junction bases outside the gene matches: 4. CDR3 DNA: TGTGCCAGCAGGACAGGGGCCGACTCTGGAAACACCATATATTTT. This codes for CASRTGADSGNTIYF.

The chain joins TRBV19 to TRBJ2-1; 10 bases line up with TRBD2. Per germline, CDR1 LNHDA and CDR2 SQIVND (reference sequence). Unmatched junction bases numbered 11, after V lost 6 bases and J lost 6 bases. The CDR3 is made up of 16 amino acids. The CDR3 sequence: CASSREREGRSNEQFF. CDR3 nucleotide sequence: TGTGCCAGTAGCCGGGAGCGGGAGGGCCGAAGCAATGAGCAGTTCTTC.

The V gene is TRBV9, the J gene TRBJ2-7; 13 nucleotides match TRBD2. Trimming removed 4 bases from V and 2 bases from J; junction bases left unmatched: 3. The CDR3 contains 15 residues. The V gene's germline CDR1 is SGDLS and CDR2 YYNGEE. CDR3 region: CASSPGLAGAYEQYF. For the CDR3, the DNA is TGTGCCAGCAGCCCCGGACTAGCGGGGGCCTACGAGCAGTACTTC. Based on the CDR3 plus reference TRBV9 and TRBJ2-7, the full variable domain is DSGVTQTPKHLITATGQRVTLRCSPRSGDLSVYWYQQSLDQGLQFLIQYYNGEERAKGNILERFSAQQFPDLHSELNLSSLELGDSALYFCASSPGLAGAYEQYFGPGTRLTVT.

As to this clone: Other DNA sequences within the sample encode an identical CDR3. The chain carries TRBV19 and TRBJ1-5; D might be TRBD1 (6 bases). Trimming pared 9 bases from V and 2 bases from J, leaving 14 bases between. This CDR3 spans 14 amino acids. Germline CDR1 is LNHDA and CDR2 is SQIVND (reference sequence). In DNA, the CDR3 is TGTGCCAGCTCGGGACAAGGCGGCAATCAGCCCCAGCATTTT. Its translation: CASSGQGGNQPQHF.

The chain employs TRBV5-4 and TRBJ2-3, with a tentative D call TRBD1 (6 bases). Germline loops: CDR1 SGHNT, CDR2 YYREEE (reference sequence). Deletions cut 4 bases from V and 8 bases from J, with 14 bases between. The CDR3 is 13 amino acids. The CDR3 loop reads CASSRKQGSTQYF. CDR3 coding DNA: TGTGCCAGCAGCCGAAAACAGGGCTCTACGCAGTATTTT.

The CDR3 reads CASSFFPGNQPQHF. The CDR3 DNA reads as TGTGCCAGCAGCTTTTTCCCGGGCAATCAGCCCCAGCATTTT. The chain combines TRBV7-2 with TRBJ1-5, with D hard to call. V lost 3 bases and J lost 2, with 8 bases in between. In germline, CDR1 is SGHTA, CDR2 FQGNSA. The CDR3 totals 14 residues.

The gene calls are TRBV27 and TRBJ2-2, with D possibly TRBD1 on 6 matching bases. Germline V CDR1 and CDR2: MNHEY, SMNVEV (reference sequence). The V and J ends lost 2 bases and 8 bases respectively, with 15 bases between them. The CDR3 is 15 amino acids. CDR3 DNA: TGTGCCAGCAGTTTAGGGCAGGGGCTCCGTGGGGAGCTGTTTTTT. This gives the protein CASSLGQGLRGELFF.

This chain connects TRBV7-2 to TRBJ2-1; TRBD2 aligns across 11 bases. There are 15 residues in the CDR3. V lost 2 bases to trimming and J lost 8 bases; unmatched junction nucleotides: 5. Germline CDR1 and CDR2: SGHTA and FQGNSA. As DNA, the CDR3 is TGTGCCAGCAGCTTAACTAGCGGGAGAATCGATGAGCAGTTCTTC. Translation: CASSLTSGRIDEQFF. Full variable domain (rest looked up from reference TRBV7-2 and TRBJ2-1): GAGVSQSPSNKVTEKGKDVELRCDPISGHTALYWYRQSLGQGLEFLIYFQGNSAPDKSGLPSDRFSAERTGGSVSTLTIQRTQQEDSAVYLCASSLTSGRIDEQFFGPGTRLTVL.

The chain is built from TRBV7-9 and TRBJ1-2; no clear D. The V gene lost 4 bases and the J gene lost 4 bases, with 10 bases spanning the gap. This CDR3 region has 13 residues. Germline V CDR1 and CDR2: SEHNR, FQNEAQ (reference sequence). The CDR3 DNA is TGTGCCAGCAGCTCACTGCTGATCTATGGCTACACCTTC. This gives the protein CASSSLLIYGYTF. The whole variable domain, filled in from reference TRBV7-9 and TRBJ1-2, reads DTGVSQNPRHKITKRGQNVTFRCDPISEHNRLYWYRQTLGQGPEFLTYFQNEAQLEKSRLLSDRFSAERPKGSFSTLEIQRTEQGDSAMYLCASSSLLIYGYTFGSGTRLTVV.

This chain connects TRBV6-1 to TRBJ1-1; TRBD1 aligns across 9 bases. Germline loops: CDR1 MNHNS, CDR2 SASEGT. The ends lost 3 bases at V and 3 bases at J; junction bases unmatched: 5. This CDR3 is 15 amino acids long. The CDR3 spells CASSDGQGWHTEAFF. The CDR3 DNA reads as TGTGCCAGCAGTGATGGACAGGGGTGGCACACTGAAGCTTTCTTT.

This clone was seen a single time. The chain recombines TRBV14 with TRBJ2-1; 9 nucleotides match TRBD2. The CDR3 totals 21 residues. Germline CDR1 SGHDN, CDR2 FVKESK. V shed 2 bases, J shed 2 bases, and the junction held 19 bases outside the gene matches. CDR3 nucleotides: TGTGCCAGCAGCCAACCATTATACCGGGGGCGGGAGGGCCGAACCTACAATGAGCAGTTCTTC. It is translated as CASSQPLYRGREGRTYNEQFF. Variable domain in full (rest from reference TRBV14 and TRBJ2-1): EAGVTQFPSHSVIEKGQTVTLRCDPISGHDNLYWYRRVMGKEIKFLLHFVKESKQDESGMPNNRFLAERTGGTYSTLKVQPAELEDSGVYFCASSQPLYRGREGRTYNEQFFGPGTRLTVL.

CDR3 amino acids: CASSYSPGQGNNEQFF. The CDR3 DNA is TGTGCCAGCAGTTACTCTCCGGGACAGGGGAACAATGAGCAGTTCTTC. The chain recombines TRBV6-5 with TRBJ2-1; 10 bases fit TRBD1. J gave up 5 bases and V 0 bases, and 4 bases lay outside the gene matches. This CDR3 has 16 amino acids. CDR1 is MNHEY and CDR2 is SVGAGI in the germline V gene.

The chain couples TRBV13 to TRBJ1-4; 7 bases match TRBD1. The junction had 4 bases not matched to a gene; V was cut back by 2 bases and J by 7 bases. Germline values: CDR1 PRHDT, CDR2 FYEKMQ (reference sequence). The CDR3 is 14 amino acids. This CDR3 reads CASSLPGTAEKLFF. CDR3 DNA: TGTGCCAGCAGCTTACCTGGGACAGCTGAAAAACTGTTTTTT. Full variable domain (rest looked up from reference TRBV13 and TRBJ1-4): AAGVIQSPRHLIKEKRETATLKCYPIPRHDTVYWYQQGPGQDPQFLISFYEKMQSDKGSIPDRFSAQQFSDYHSELNMSSLELGDSALYFCASSLPGTAEKLFFGSGTQLSVL.